The rows below give T cell receptor beta chains drawn from one sample of a study of blood T cell repertoires in COVID-19. Sequencing was performed with immunoSEQ multiplex PCR; in TCRdb, only in-frame clones are kept and a portion is missing. The sample has about 200,000 clones, around 90% seen once. Specimen: peripheral blood. These receptor sequences come from a man aged 25 to 45 with acute or convalescent COVID-19. Each CDR3 is given with its conserved first and last residue. Each record gives: V gene, D gene, J gene, clone size, CDR3 DNA, CDR3 protein. The D gene is left open where the match is weak. A row's size may be missing; if present it is once, few, many or a size class.

TRBV28	NA	TRBJ1-5	NA	TGTGCCAGCACAAGGGGGGGAAGCAATCAGCCCCAGCATTTT	CASTRGGSNQPQHF
TRBV3-1/TRBV3-2	NA	TRBJ2-1	NA	TGTGCCAGCAGCCAAGATTCCGCGGGTGAGCAGTTCTTC	CASSQDSAGEQFF
TRBV7-8	NA	TRBJ2-7	NA	TGTGCCAGCAGCTTTGCAGGGAATTCCTACGAGCAGTACTTC	CASSFAGNSYEQYF
TRBV7-9	TRBD1	TRBJ1-1	NA	TGTGCCAGCAGCCCCAAGTCCGACAGGGGTGTGGGGGGGGCTTTCTTT	CASSPKSDRGVGGAFF
TRBV4-1	TRBD1	TRBJ2-7	NA	TGCGCCAGCAGCCAAACCTGGCAGGGGGTATACGAGCAGTACTTC	CASSQTWQGVYEQYF
TRBV19	NA	TRBJ2-5	NA	TGTGCCAGTAGTATAGATCTTCCCGGGGGAGAGACCCAGTACTTC	CASSIDLPGGETQYF
TRBV27	NA	TRBJ2-7	NA	TGTGCCAGCAGTTCGCCCCTCAGGGGTGGCCGCAACGAGCAGTACTTC	CASSSPLRGGRNEQYF
TRBV5-8	NA	TRBJ2-1	NA	TGTGCCAGCAACCCACCAGGCTACCAGGAGGAGTTCTTC	CASNPPGYQEEFF
TRBV6-5	NA	TRBJ2-7	NA	TGTGCCAGCAAAGGACAGCAGCAGTACTTC	CASKGQQQYF
TRBV28	TRBD1	TRBJ1-1	once	TGTGCCAGCAGTTTACCTACAGGGGTGATCGGGGAAGCTTTCTTT	CASSLPTGVIGEAFF
TRBV27	NA	TRBJ1-5	NA	TGTGCCAGCAGTTCCCTGGCAACGTCACAGCCCCAGCATTTT	CASSSLATSQPQHF
TRBV24-1	NA	TRBJ2-3	NA	TGTGCCACCAGTTATGGGGCCACAGATACGCAGTATTTT	CATSYGATDTQYF
TRBV5-4	NA	TRBJ1-1	NA	TGTGCCAGCAGCGGGGGACACAAGATGAACACTGAAGCTTTCTTT	CASSGGHKMNTEAFF
TRBV9	TRBD2	TRBJ2-1	NA	TGTGCCAGCAGCTACACTAGCGGGAGCAATGAGCAGTTCTTC	CASSYTSGSNEQFF
TRBV25-1	NA	TRBJ1-6	NA	TGTGCCAGCACCTCCCTTTCGACTGTCAATTCACCCCTCCACTTT	CASTSLSTVNSPLHF
TRBV5-4	TRBD1	TRBJ1-2	NA	TGTGCCAGCAGCTCGGACCACAGGGGCTATGGCTACACCTTC	CASSSDHRGYGYTF
TRBV25-1	NA	TRBJ1-2	NA	TGTGCCAGCGGGAGGGGTAATGGCTACACCTTC	CASGRGNGYTF
TRBV27	TRBD1	TRBJ1-4	few	TGTGCCAGCAGGAACCGGGACAGGGGCGAAAAACTGTTTTTT	CASRNRDRGEKLFF
TRBV5-4	TRBD2	TRBJ2-2	few	TGTGCCAGCAGCAAAATTGGACTAGCGGATAACACCGGGGAGCTGTTTTTT	CASSKIGLADNTGELFF
TRBV30	NA	TRBJ2-2	NA	TGTGCCTGGACCCCGCCAGCACAGGCGAACACCGGGGAGCTGTTTTTT	CAWTPPAQANTGELFF
TRBV25-1	TRBD2	TRBJ2-2	NA	TGTGCCAGCAGTGACACCCGCGGACTAGCCGGGGAGCTGTTTTTT	CASSDTRGLAGELFF
TRBV28	NA	TRBJ1-1	NA	TGTGCCAGCAGTTTGGTGGAGGGGCGCCCCACTGAAGCTTTCTTT	CASSLVEGRPTEAFF
TRBV7-8	TRBD1	TRBJ2-1	NA	TGTGCCAGCAGCCACGGGGACAGGGGTATTGTAAATGAGCAGTTCTTC	CASSHGDRGIVNEQFF
TRBV19	NA	TRBJ1-1	NA	TGTGCCAGTAGTATAGCTGGGGGGGGCACTGAAGCTTTCTTT	CASSIAGGGTEAFF
TRBV18	NA	TRBJ2-5	NA	TGTGCCAGCTCACCAGGTTTGGGCGAGACCCAGTACTTC	CASSPGLGETQYF
TRBV3-1/TRBV3-2	NA	TRBJ2-7	NA	TGTGCCAGCAGCCAAGGGGGGGCAGGGGGCTACGAGCAGTACTTC	CASSQGGAGGYEQYF
TRBV4-1	TRBD1	TRBJ1-5	NA	TGCGCCAGCAGCCACGAGCCCCATAGGACAGGGCAGGATCAGCCCCAGCATTTT	CASSHEPHRTGQDQPQHF
TRBV7-3	TRBD2	TRBJ2-2	NA	TGTGCCAGCAGCGCAGGGACTACCAACACCGGGGAGCTGTTTTTT	CASSAGTTNTGELFF
TRBV7-6	NA	TRBJ1-3	NA	TGTGCCAGCAGCTTAGATCAGGGTTCGCCTGGAAACACCATATATTTT	CASSLDQGSPGNTIYF
TRBV5-6	NA	TRBJ1-1	NA	TGTGCCAGCGGTGGTGGTGGGAGCACTGAAGCTTTCTTT	CASGGGGSTEAFF
TRBV27	TRBD1	TRBJ2-7	NA	TGTGCCAGCAGTGCCCTACAGGGGGGAGTAACCTACGAGCAGTACTTC	CASSALQGGVTYEQYF
TRBV19	NA	TRBJ1-2	NA	TGTGCCAGTAGTATAGAAACAGGGAGTGGCTACACCTTC	CASSIETGSGYTF
TRBV4-1	TRBD1	TRBJ2-1	NA	TGCGCCAGCAGCCAAGCGTACAGGGGTAATGAGCAGTTCTTC	CASSQAYRGNEQFF
TRBV28	TRBD1	TRBJ1-2	NA	TGTGCCAGCAGTTTGGAAGGACAGGGGATCTATGGCTACACCTTC	CASSLEGQGIYGYTF